The 9 T cell receptor delta chains given below trace back to one sample, sequenced in a study of gamma-delta T cells after stem cell transplantation. TCRdb re-called the RT-PCR reads through CATT. The listing contains more than 55 delta-chain clones. What was sequenced was gamma-delta T cells. Every receptor here comes from a human donor. It is not recorded whose cells these are; they may come from a transplant donor. This table probably holds off-target reads from a library built for another chain.

This clone was found a few times. The chain joins TRDV2 to TRDJ1, with TRDD3 as a possible D gene (6 bases). Germline V gives CDR1 GEAIGNYY, CDR2 EKD. This CDR3 is built from 15 residues. V was pared by 0 bases and J by 5 bases, with 15 bases between. DNA of the CDR3: TGTGCCTGTGACACCGTGGGGGCCGGGGATGATAAACTCATCTTT. This gives the protein CACDTVGAGDDKLIF.

This clone was seen only a few times. The rearrangement joins TRDV2 to TRDJ1; TRDD3 agrees at 9 bases. Per the germline V gene, CDR1 is GEAIGNYY and CDR2 is EKD. V was pared by 0 bases and J by 0 bases, with 4 bases of the junction left unmatched. The CDR3 is made up of 16 amino acids. CDR3 region: CACDTITGGHTDKLIF. The CDR3 region has the DNA TGTGCCTGTGACACCATTACTGGGGGACACACCGATAAACTCATCTTT.

This clone was counted a few times. The chain uses TRDV3 and TRDJ1, with D unresolved. This CDR3 spans 14 amino acids. V lost 3 bases and J lost 0, with 14 bases in between. Germline CDR1 and CDR2: TVYSNPD and GDNSRS (reference sequence). Written as DNA, the CDR3 is TGTGCCTTGGTACCCCCGCGGAACACCGATAAACTCATCTTT. Encoded protein: CALVPPRNTDKLIF.

The chain uses TRDV2 and TRDJ1, with 7 bases that match TRDD3. TCRdb is silent on the J gene; assignment here came from matching the DNA to germline. The CDR3 length is 19 residues. Germline V lookup: CDR1 GEAIGNYY, CDR2 EKD. Trimming at V came to 1 base and at J to 0 bases, leaving 16 bases not matched to a gene. The CDR3 is CACDTVQAGGRKYTDKLIF. CDR3 nucleotide sequence: TGTGCCTGTGACACAGTACAGGCTGGGGGCCGAAAGTACACCGATAAACTCATCTTT.

This clone was seen more than once but under ten times. In DNA form, the CDR3 reads TGTGCCTGTGTCGTACTGGGGGGTACCGATAAACTCATCTTT. Its protein product is CACVVLGGTDKLIF. The J gene is TRDJ1, the V gene TRDV2, with 8 nucleotides matching TRDD3. The CDR3 is 14 residues long. Per germline, CDR1 GEAIGNYY and CDR2 EKD. J gave up 2 bases and V 5 bases, and 6 bases lay outside the gene matches.

There are a few counts of this clone. This sequence joins TRDV2 and TRDJ1; TRDD3 aligns across 13 bases. The CDR3 has 25 amino acids. Germline CDR1 and CDR2: GEAIGNYY and EKD. V lost 0 bases and J lost 2; bases outside the gene matches: 29. CDR3 nucleotides: TGTGCCTGTGACACCGTTCCTACGAGCCTTACTGGGGGATACGCGTTCCGTGTAGAGACCGATAAACTCATCTTT. It codes for CACDTVPTSLTGGYAFRVETDKLIF.

The V gene was left uncalled, and the J gene is TRDJ1; the table's D call, TRDD3, was not checked against the DNA. This CDR3 is 14 amino acids long. CDR3 coding DNA: TGTGCCTGTGACAGCGTGGGGTACACCGATAAACTCATCTTT. Amino acids: CACDSVGYTDKLIF.

The V call is TRDV2, the J call TRDJ1; perhaps TRDD3 as D (6 bases). Trimming removed 0 bases from V and 0 bases from J, with 16 bases in between. The CDR3 spans 17 residues. Germline CDR1 and CDR2: GEAIGNYY and EKD. The CDR3 here is CACDTLGSLTYTDKLIF. The DNA for the CDR3 is TGTGCCTGTGACACCCTGGGGAGCCTTACGTACACCGATAAACTCATCTTT.

This clone has only a few counts. The chain is built from TRDV2 and TRDJ1; 9 bases are shared with TRDD3. The CDR3 has 18 amino acids. V shed 0 bases, J shed 0 bases, and the junction held 10 bases outside the gene matches. CDR1 is GEAIGNYY and CDR2 is EKD in the germline V gene. CDR3 residues: CACDTLMGIRGDTDKLIF. The CDR3 nucleotides read TGTGCCTGTGACACCCTGATGGGGATACGCGGGGACACCGATAAACTCATCTTT.